Listed below are T cell receptor beta chains from one sample, sequenced in a study of cytomegalovirus exposure and HLA in healthy donors. Assay: immunoSEQ multiplex PCR; the TCRdb copy retains only in-frame clones and omits some. Of 140,000 to 150,000 clones in the sample, roughly 79% were seen once. What was sequenced was PBMCs. These receptors were obtained from a woman between 35 and 50 years old in good health and CMV-seropositive. The CDR3 runs from the conserved cysteine through the conserved F or W.

CDR3 protein | J gene | V gene
CASSLSTVQSSYEQYF | TRBJ2-7 | TRBV18
CATSRDRADTQYF | TRBJ2-3 | TRBV15
CASSKGGGMYQETQYF | TRBJ2-5 | TRBV19
CASSHPLAGVFNSYNEQFF | TRBJ2-1 | TRBV7-6
CASSYARGNEQFF | TRBJ2-1 | TRBV6-5
CASRGLGTEAFF | TRBJ1-1 | TRBV2
CASSTGTVNTEAFF | TRBJ1-1 | TRBV10-1
CASSADRNYGYTF | TRBJ1-2 | TRBV18
CASSLAAGTGYTF | TRBJ1-2 | TRBV5-6
CASSEGQVGYGYTF | TRBJ1-2 | TRBV5-1
CASSLGDRLNTEAFF | TRBJ1-1 | TRBV5-6
CASSRLAGGGTDTQYF | TRBJ2-3 | TRBV28
CASSRPQGYLGEAFF | TRBJ1-1 | TRBV7-9
CASIRTFDEQFF | TRBJ2-1 | TRBV6-1
CASSALAETQYF | TRBJ2-5 | TRBV2
CASSWGGGATGANVLTF | TRBJ2-6 | TRBV2
CASSPDRVSGYTF | TRBJ1-2 | TRBV27
CASSPGTNNSPLHF | TRBJ1-6 | TRBV28
CASIRTGGVGYTF | TRBJ1-2 | TRBV6-5
CSVGFRALLKDEQYF | TRBJ2-7 | TRBV29-1
CASSYRAGPSYNEQFF | TRBJ2-1 | TRBV27
CASSPMDRKVHYGYTF | TRBJ1-2 | TRBV18
CASSRDQVRSGNTIYF | TRBJ1-3 | TRBV5-4
CASSLTLAGGLTDTQYF | TRBJ2-3 | TRBV13
CSVEVAGVNTEAFF | TRBJ1-1 | TRBV29-1
CASTEQGASGTEAFF | TRBJ1-1 | TRBV2
CASRGTGPYEQYF | TRBJ2-7 | TRBV6-1
CASSRWGTSHETQYF | TRBJ2-5 | TRBV7-6
CASTGQGNNEQFF | TRBJ2-1 | TRBV6-5
CASSLTVGGQIGETQYF | TRBJ2-5 | TRBV9
CASSTGTGSDEQYF | TRBJ2-7 | TRBV28
CASSQEWNVYTGYGYTF | TRBJ1-2 | TRBV4-1
CASSQDPGQGFDEQYF | TRBJ2-7 | TRBV4-1
CASRESTMTTEAFF | TRBJ1-1 | TRBV25-1
CAISEGTGLISYEQYF | TRBJ2-7 | TRBV10-3
CASGLGDTGGNQPQHF | TRBJ1-5 | TRBV12-5
CASSEGQGFGGNTIYF | TRBJ1-3 | TRBV5-4
CASSEILATNEQFF | TRBJ2-1 | TRBV2
CASSRDNEAFF | TRBJ1-1 | TRBV4-1
CASSELDRVTGNTIYF | TRBJ1-3 | TRBV10-2
CSASTGYTF | TRBJ1-2 | TRBV20-1
CSVGLANTIYF | TRBJ1-3 | TRBV29-1
CASSIDGQNYGYTF | TRBJ1-2 | TRBV19
CAIRDFIDTDTQYF | TRBJ2-3 | TRBV10-3
CAWSYGQGSPLHF | TRBJ1-6 | TRBV30
CASSSLTTGSTDTQYF | TRBJ2-3 | TRBV7-6